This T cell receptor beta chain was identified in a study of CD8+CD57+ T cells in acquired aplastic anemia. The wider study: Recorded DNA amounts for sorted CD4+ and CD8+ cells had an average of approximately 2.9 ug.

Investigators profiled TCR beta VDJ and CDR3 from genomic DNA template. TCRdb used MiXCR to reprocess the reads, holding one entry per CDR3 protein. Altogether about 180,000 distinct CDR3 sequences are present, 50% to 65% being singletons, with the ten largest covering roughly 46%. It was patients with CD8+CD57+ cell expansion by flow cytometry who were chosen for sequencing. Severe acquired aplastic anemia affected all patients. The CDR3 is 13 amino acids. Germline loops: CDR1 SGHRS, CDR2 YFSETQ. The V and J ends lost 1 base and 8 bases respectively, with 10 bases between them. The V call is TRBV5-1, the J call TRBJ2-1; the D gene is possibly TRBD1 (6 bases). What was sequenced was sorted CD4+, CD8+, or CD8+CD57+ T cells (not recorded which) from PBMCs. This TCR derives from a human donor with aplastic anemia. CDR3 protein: CASSLTQGYEQFF. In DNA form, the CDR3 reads TGCGCCAGCAGCTTGACACAGGGCTATGAGCAGTTCTTC. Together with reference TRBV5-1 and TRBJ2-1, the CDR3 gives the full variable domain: KAGVTQTPRYLIKTRGQQVTLSCSPISGHRSVSWYQQTPGQGLQFLFEYFSETQRNKGNFPGRFSGRQFSNSRSEMNVSTLELGDSALYLCASSLTQGYEQFFGPGTRLTVL.